A selection of T cell receptor beta chains follows, all from one sample in a study of cytomegalovirus exposure and HLA in healthy donors. Only in-frame clones appear in the TCRdb table, and some are missing; sequencing was by immunoSEQ multiplex PCR. The repertoire holds roughly 140,000 clones, about 75% seen once, with roughly 0.68% in the top ten. The sequenced material came from PBMCs. These receptors were taken from a male donor in good health and CMV-seronegative. The CDR3 runs from the conserved cysteine through the conserved F or W. D genes are given only for firm matches. Not every row has a clone size; where given, it reads once, few, many or a size class.

v_call,clone_size,j_call,d_call,cdr3_nt,cdr3_aa
TRBV6-5,few,TRBJ2-7,TRBD1,TGTGCCAGCAGTGACCGGGACAGTTCCTACGAGCAGTACTTC,CASSDRDSSYEQYF
TRBV6-5,-,TRBJ2-7,-,TGTGCCAGCAGTAGGGCGGCAGGGAGGATCTACGAGCAGTACTTC,CASSRAAGRIYEQYF
TRBV5-6,-,TRBJ2-7,TRBD1,TGTGCCAGCAGCTTGGGCGGGACAGGGGTCGGCGAGCAGTACTTC,CASSLGGTGVGEQYF
TRBV19,-,TRBJ1-2,TRBD1,TGTGCCAGTAGGACAGGGATTGGCTACACCTTC,CASRTGIGYTF
TRBV5-4,-,TRBJ2-1,TRBD2,TGTGCCAGCAAAGCGGGGGCCCCAATAAACAATGAGCAGTTCTTC,CASKAGAPINNEQFF
TRBV4-3,few,TRBJ1-2,TRBD1,TGCGCCAGCAGCCAAGATCCGGACAGGGGTGGCTACACCTTC,CASSQDPDRGGYTF
TRBV7-9,-,TRBJ1-3,TRBD1,TGTTCCAGCAGCATCTCCGGGACAGGGTTCGGAAACACCATATATTTT,CSSSISGTGFGNTIYF
TRBV28,-,TRBJ1-5,-,TGTGCCAGCCGACAGAGCAATCAGCCCCAGCATTTT,CASRQSNQPQHF
TRBV7-9,-,TRBJ1-1,TRBD1,TGTGCCAGCAGCTTGGCCCCCGGGACAGTAGCTTTCTTT,CASSLAPGTVAFF
TRBV7-2,-,TRBJ1-2,-,TGTGCCAGCAGCAGCGGGACGAACTATGGCTACACCTTC,CASSSGTNYGYTF
TRBV12-5,-,TRBJ1-1,-,TGTGCTAGTGGTTCGGAAGGGGGCACTGAAGCTTTCTTT,CASGSEGGTEAFF
TRBV18,-,TRBJ1-2,-,TGTGCCAGCTCCCCAGCGGCGGGGGATGGCTACACCTTC,CASSPAAGDGYTF
TRBV5-1,once,TRBJ2-1,-,TGCGCCAGCAGCCCGAGTGGGGGGAACTACAATGAGCAGTTCTTC,CASSPSGGNYNEQFF
TRBV18,-,TRBJ1-5,TRBD1,TGTGCCAGCTCCCTACAGGGGGGAAGCAATCAGCCCCAGCATTTT,CASSLQGGSNQPQHF
TRBV10-3,-,TRBJ1-5,-,TGTGCCATCAGTGAGTCGGGCCAGCCCCAGCATTTT,CAISESGQPQHF
TRBV5-6,-,TRBJ2-7,-,TGTGCCAGCAGCTTGGGGCCCCAGGCGGGAGAGCAGTACTTC,CASSLGPQAGEQYF
TRBV15,-,TRBJ2-7,TRBD1,TGTGCCACCAGCTTCGACAGGGAGTCCTACGAGCAGTACTTC,CATSFDRESYEQYF
TRBV7-2,-,TRBJ1-5,-,TGTGCCAGCAGCGTCGGGGGGATTCAGCCCCAGCATTTT,CASSVGGIQPQHF
TRBV2,-,TRBJ2-7,TRBD1,TGTGCCAGCAGTTGGACAGGGGGAGGATACGAGCAGTACTTC,CASSWTGGGYEQYF
TRBV7-2,once,TRBJ1-2,TRBD1,TGTGCCAGCAGAAACGGCCCGGGACAGACCTATGGCTACACCTTC,CASRNGPGQTYGYTF
TRBV5-6,-,TRBJ1-3,TRBD1,TGTGCCAGCAGCTTGGCGGGGGACAGATATGGAAACACCATATATTTT,CASSLAGDRYGNTIYF
TRBV6-5,-,TRBJ1-1,TRBD1,TGTGCCAGCAGTTCGCCCGGGACAGGGGAGGTAACTGAAGCTTTCTTT,CASSSPGTGEVTEAFF
TRBV5-1,-,TRBJ2-5,TRBD2,TGCGCCAGCAGTCCTGGTGGGCGGGGGGTCCAAGAGACCCAGTACTTC,CASSPGGRGVQETQYF
TRBV7-8,-,TRBJ2-1,-,TGTGCCAGCAGCCAGGACACATACAATGAGCAGTTCTTC,CASSQDTYNEQFF
TRBV5-1,-,TRBJ1-2,-,TGCGCCAGCAGCTTGACGGGATTTAATTCTAACTATGGCTACACCTTC,CASSLTGFNSNYGYTF
TRBV9,-,TRBJ2-1,TRBD2,TGTGCCAGCACAGCGGGGTCCTACAATGAGCAGTTCTTC,CASTAGSYNEQFF
TRBV5-1,-,TRBJ2-5,TRBD2,TGCGCCAGCAGCAGACTAGCGGGAGTTGCGGAGACCCAGTACTTC,CASSRLAGVAETQYF
TRBV14,-,TRBJ1-6,-,TGTGCCAGCAGCCAAGAAGTCAAGGGAGGGTCCTATAATTCACCCCTCCACTTT,CASSQEVKGGSYNSPLHF
TRBV7-9,-,TRBJ1-1,-,TGTGCCAGCAGCCTAGGATTTGGTGGCATCACTGAAGCTTTCTTT,CASSLGFGGITEAFF
TRBV18,-,TRBJ2-1,TRBD1,TGTGCCAGCTCACCTCGACAGGGGACCCCCTACAATGAGCAGTTCTTC,CASSPRQGTPYNEQFF
TRBV11-3,once,TRBJ1-4,-,TGTGCCAGCAGCTTTACCGGGACAACTAATGAAAAACTGTTTTTT,CASSFTGTTNEKLFF
TRBV19,-,TRBJ1-1,-,TGTGCCAGTAGACTGCGCGCCCGAGGCACTGAAGCTTTCTTT,CASRLRARGTEAFF
TRBV5-1,-,TRBJ2-7,-,TGCGCCAGCAGCCGGGACAACTACGAGCAGTACTTC,CASSRDNYEQYF
TRBV5-6,-,TRBJ2-2,-,TGTGCCAGCAGCTTGACTTACGGGGAGCTGTTTTTT,CASSLTYGELFF
TRBV5-6,-,TRBJ2-7,TRBD2,TGTGCCAGCAGCCGAGTCCCGGGACTAGCGGGAGGCTACGAGCAGTACTTC,CASSRVPGLAGGYEQYF
TRBV7-9,-,TRBJ1-1,-,TGTTCCAGCAGCTTAGCCCCAACAGGGTTTGGGATCACTGAAGCTTTCTTT,CSSSLAPTGFGITEAFF
TRBV18,-,TRBJ2-3,TRBD1,TGTGCCAGCTCACAGGGACAGACTCACACAGATACGCAGTATTTT,CASSQGQTHTDTQYF
TRBV18,-,TRBJ2-5,TRBD1,TGTGCCAGCTCACCACGGACAGGGGGGGGTGAGACCCAGTACTTC,CASSPRTGGGETQYF
TRBV7-8,few,TRBJ2-3,-,TGTGCCAGCAGCTTAGTTGGGGCAGGAAATACGCAGTATTTT,CASSLVGAGNTQYF
TRBV7-2,-,TRBJ2-5,TRBD2,TGTGCCAGCAGCTTACCGGGACTAGCGGGAGGGGAGACCCAGTACTTC,CASSLPGLAGGETQYF
TRBV20-1,-,TRBJ2-7,-,TGCAGTGCTAGTGTAGAGTACGAGCAGTACTTC,CSASVEYEQYF
TRBV18,-,TRBJ1-2,TRBD1,TGTGCCAGCTCAGGACAGCCGTTGGCAGGGGGCCGTGGCTACACCTTC,CASSGQPLAGGRGYTF
TRBV7-3,-,TRBJ2-2,-,TGTGCCAGCAGCCCAGCGGTGAACACCGGGGAGCTGTTTTTT,CASSPAVNTGELFF
TRBV27,-,TRBJ1-2,TRBD1,TGTGCCAGCAAAACGGCCGGGACAGGGGGAACAGTGGGCGGCTACACCTTC,CASKTAGTGGTVGGYTF
TRBV2,few,TRBJ2-7,TRBD2,TGTGCCAGCAGAACTAGCGGGAGGGCCTACGAGCAGTACTTC,CASRTSGRAYEQYF
TRBV7-9,few,TRBJ1-3,TRBD1,TGTGCCAGCAGCCTCATACAGGGGTCCTCTGGAAACACCATATATTTT,CASSLIQGSSGNTIYF
TRBV5-1,-,TRBJ2-3,TRBD2,TGCGCCAGCAAGCGGGGGGGCGGGGATACGCAGTATTTT,CASKRGGGDTQYF